The present TCR beta chain was sequenced within a study of radiation and T cells in renal cell carcinoma. Study conclusions and caveats: In blood, top tumor clones expanded by 2 weeks, shrinking by 4.

Produced via immunoSEQ multiplex PCR; TCRdb's table is partial and in-frame only. The data contain roughly 160,000 clones, around 89% of them singletons. CDR1 and CDR2 (germline): SGHVS, FNYEAQ. V was trimmed by 3 bases and J by 0 bases, leaving 8 bases between them. The CDR3 contains 14 residues. Details on this clone: The antigen remains undetermined.

Specified time point: blood 4 weeks post-SBRT, at nephrectomy. As to treatment: 15 Gy SBRT to primary tumor, nephrectomy 4 weeks later. Nephrectomy followed 15 Gy stereotactic body radiation by 4 weeks. This renal cell carcinoma was of the clear cell type. The rearrangement links TRBV7-6 to TRBJ1-1; D is possibly TRBD1 (6 bases). The receptor was derived from a woman between 45 and 60 years old with renal cell carcinoma. The specimen was blood, collected from a patient whose treatment included radiotherapy and nephrectomy. This CDR3 is CASSLGGMNTEAFF. In nucleotides, the CDR3 is TGTGCCAGCAGCTTGGGGGGCATGAACACTGAAGCTTTCTTT. Based on the CDR3 plus reference TRBV7-6 and TRBJ1-1, the full variable domain is GAGVSQSPRYKVTKRGQDVALRCDPISGHVSLYWYRQALGQGPEFLTYFNYEAQQDKSGLPNDRFSAERPEGSISTLTIQRTEQRDSAMYRCASSLGGMNTEAFFGQGTRLTVV.